One and the same sample provided the 19 T cell receptor beta chains below, sequenced in a study of T cell responses to AZD1222 COVID-19 vaccine. The repertoire was sequenced with immunoSEQ multiplex PCR; TCRdb's copy has only in-frame clones and lacks some. Here the sample spans roughly 80,000 clones, under 95% being singletons. The sequencing used peripheral blood, collected on day 0 of MenACWY control vaccination. All receptors derive from an adult in good health.

V usage is TRBV4-1 and J usage is TRBJ2-7; TRBD2 aligns across 8 bases. V shed 1 base, J shed 3 bases, and the junction held 5 bases outside the gene matches. CDR3 length: 15 residues. Germline CDR1 reads MGHRA; CDR2 reads YSYEKL. The CDR3 DNA reads TGCGCCAGCAGCCAAGGGTCTAGCGGGTTCTACGAGCAGTACTTC. Its protein product is CASSQGSSGFYEQYF.

The chain is built from TRBV9 and TRBJ2-5, with D hard to call. The CDR3 contains 13 residues. Germline CDR1 and CDR2: SGDLS and YYNGEE. V was trimmed by 1 base and J by 5 bases, leaving 9 bases between them. DNA of the CDR3: TGTGCCAGCAGCGTACGGGCCGGGGAGACCCAGTACTTC. Its protein is CASSVRAGETQYF.

The chain carries TRBV5-1 and TRBJ2-7; possibly TRBD1 for D (6 bases). Deletions cut 5 bases from V and 2 bases from J, with 17 bases between. Germline loops: CDR1 SGHRS, CDR2 YFSETQ. There are 15 residues in the CDR3. CDR3 protein: CASSPGTRNPYEQYF. CDR3 sequence (DNA): TGCGCCAGCAGTCCCGGGACACGAAACCCCTACGAGCAGTACTTC.

J is TRBJ1-1 and V is TRBV10-2; 9 bases fit TRBD1. The CDR3 has 11 residues. Germline trimming cut 6 bases from V and 12 bases from J; bases unmatched to any gene: 5. Per germline, CDR1 WSHSY and CDR2 SAAADI. CDR3 bases: TGCGCCAGCAGGGGGACAGGGTCGACTTTCTTT. This sequence encodes CASRGTGSTFF.

In its sample, this clone was seen once. The chain carries TRBV6-6 and TRBJ1-1, with no clear D. V lost 3 bases, J lost 1 base, and 9 bases lay in between. The length of the CDR3 is 14 residues. Germline CDR1 and CDR2: MNHNY and SVGAGI (reference sequence). The CDR3 sequence is CASSYSSSNTEAFF. CDR3 nucleotide sequence: TGTGCCAGCAGTTATTCTTCCTCGAACACTGAAGCTTTCTTT.

The DNA for the CDR3 is TGTGCCAGCACGGTGGACAGGGGGCCTTACAATGAGCAGTTCTTC. Translating gives CASTVDRGPYNEQFF. The rearrangement links TRBV6-5 to TRBJ2-1; the match to TRBD1 covers 11 bases. The CDR3 sequence is 15 residues long. From germline, CDR1 is MNHEY and CDR2 SVGAGI. The trim removed 7 bases at V and 4 bases at J, leaving 6 bases unmatched.

The gene calls are TRBV25-1 and TRBJ1-1; the D gene is possibly TRBD1 (5 bases). The V end was cut by 8 bases, the J end by 7 bases, with 5 bases between. CDR1 and CDR2 (germline): MGHDK, SYGVNS. CDR3 length: 9 amino acids. The CDR3 loop is CASGGEAFF. The CDR3 bases are TGTGCCAGCGGGGGTGAAGCTTTCTTT.

The rearrangement joins TRBV19 to TRBJ2-3; D is uncertain. Germline CDR1 is LNHDA and CDR2 is SQIVND (reference sequence). The CDR3 is made up of 13 amino acids. The V and J ends lost 1 base and 3 bases respectively, with 5 bases between them. The CDR3 sequence: CASSIGVTDTQYF. CDR3 in DNA: TGTGCCAGTAGTATAGGGGTAACAGATACGCAGTATTTT.

This rearrangement joins TRBV5-1 to TRBJ2-5, with TRBD2 identical over 12 bases. V was pared by 0 bases and J by 4 bases, with 4 bases of the junction left unmatched. Germline CDR1 SGHRS, CDR2 YFSETQ. The CDR3 has 16 amino acids. This chain's CDR3 is CASSLVLAGGPETQYF. Written as DNA, the CDR3 is TGCGCCAGCAGCTTGGTGCTAGCGGGAGGGCCAGAGACCCAGTACTTC.

CDR3 DNA: TGCGCCAGCAGCCAAGGACCTAGCGGGGGGATCAGTGAGCAGTTCTTC. Protein sequence: CASSQGPSGGISEQFF. The rearrangement joins TRBV4-1 to TRBJ2-1, with 11 nucleotides matching TRBD2. Per germline, CDR1 MGHRA and CDR2 YSYEKL. This CDR3 is 16 amino acids long. Losses at the gene ends were 1 base for V and 9 bases for J; bases not matched to a gene: 8.

The genes are TRBV7-8 and TRBJ2-7; D might be TRBD1 or TRBD2, each matching 5 bases. This CDR3 contains 13 residues. V was shortened by 2 bases and J by 6 bases, with 11 bases between the two germline ends. CDR1 SGHVS and CDR2 FQNEAQ come from the germline V gene. The CDR3 loop reads CASSLLGTGEQYF. In DNA, the CDR3 is TGTGCCAGCAGCTTATTAGGGACCGGCGAGCAGTACTTC.

This chain joins TRBV11-2 and TRBJ1-1, with D possibly matching TRBD1 (5 bases). The V end lost 7 bases, the J end lost 4 bases, and 19 bases lay between the germline ends. Germline V gene sequence: CDR1 SGHAT, CDR2 FQNNGV. This CDR3 is built from 15 residues. The CDR3 bases are TGTGCCAGCACCACGCCTTTCGGGGGAATCACTGAAGCTTTCTTT. This gives the protein CASTTPFGGITEAFF.

The chain carries TRBV19 and TRBJ2-7, with 7 bases identical to TRBD1. V was pared by 1 base and J by 3 bases, with 0 bases of the junction left unmatched. The CDR3 spans 13 residues. The germline V gene has CDR1 LNHDA and CDR2 SQIVND (reference sequence). DNA of the CDR3: TGTGCCAGTAGTATAGGACAGGGCTACGAGCAGTACTTC. Its translation: CASSIGQGYEQYF.

The gene calls are TRBV30 and TRBJ1-5; D uncertain. Germline CDR1 GTSNPN, CDR2 SVGIG (reference sequence). Trimming removed 2 bases at V and 0 bases at J, with 5 bases between. The CDR3 loop spans 13 amino acids. The CDR3 loop is CAWSRDSNQPQHF. In DNA, the CDR3 is TGTGCCTGGAGTAGGGATAGCAATCAGCCCCAGCATTTT.

V and J are TRBV11-2 and TRBJ1-1; D is unclear. Trimming left V 1 base short and J 6 bases short, with 18 bases between. Germline-derived CDR1 and CDR2 are SGHAT and FQNNGV. The CDR3 contains 16 residues. The DNA of the CDR3 is TGTGCCAGCAGCTTAGGTGTGAAGACGCTAAGGGCTGAAGCTTTCTTT. It yields the protein CASSLGVKTLRAEAFF.

The V call is TRBV21-1, the J call TRBJ2-1; the table's D call, TRBD2, was not checked against the DNA. TRBV21-1 is marked as a pseudogene. The CDR3 covers 18 residues. This CDR3 reads CASSNRTPGLAGKDEQFF. In DNA form, the CDR3 reads TGTGCCAGCAGCAACCGGACTCCGGGACTAGCGGGTAAGGATGAGCAGTTCTTC.

This chain uses TRBV5-1 with TRBJ2-2; D is perhaps TRBD1 (6 bases). Germline V lookup: CDR1 SGHRS, CDR2 YFSETQ. The CDR3 runs to 14 residues. Trimming took 0 bases from V and 6 from J, leaving 9 bases between them. This CDR3 is CASSLDQGSGELFF. CDR3 DNA sequence: TGCGCCAGCAGCTTGGATCAGGGGTCCGGGGAGCTGTTTTTT. The variable domain in full, with the rest retrieved from reference TRBV5-1 and TRBJ2-2, is KAGVTQTPRYLIKTRGQQVTLSCSPISGHRSVSWYQQTPGQGLQFLFEYFSETQRNKGNFPGRFSGRQFSNSRSEMNVSTLELGDSALYLCASSLDQGSGELFFGEGSRLTVL.

In this sample, this clone turned up a few times. This chain connects TRBV6-5 to TRBJ1-1; tentatively, D is TRBD1 (5 bases). CDR3 length: 14 residues. The germline CDR1 and CDR2 sequences are MNHEY and SVGAGI. The ends were cut back, 2 bases at V and 1 base at J, with 8 bases in the middle. The CDR3 DNA follows: TGTGCCAGCAGTTACCGACAGCGGAACACTGAAGCTTTCTTT. It is translated as CASSYRQRNTEAFF.

The chain is built from TRBV28 and TRBJ1-4, with D uncertain. Trimming shortened V by 1 base and J by 0 bases, and 6 bases separated the two germline ends. Germline-derived CDR1 and CDR2 are MDHEN and SYDVKM. This CDR3 region has 15 residues. The CDR3 bases are TGTGCCAGCAGTTTATCGCGGGCAACTAATGAAAAACTGTTTTTT. It codes for CASSLSRATNEKLFF.